The rows below give T cell receptor beta chains drawn from one sample of a study of blood T cell repertoires in COVID-19. Only in-frame clones appear in the TCRdb table, and some are missing; sequencing was by immunoSEQ multiplex PCR. The table includes 200,000 to 250,000 clones, more than 85% detected once. The sample comprised peripheral blood. Receptors originate from an older woman with active or convalescent COVID-19. Both conserved end residues are part of each CDR3. A D gene is named only where the DNA matches it firmly. Some rows have no size entry. The others give once, few or many, or a class for an expanded clone.

v_gene: TRBV5-1; d_gene: .; j_gene: TRBJ1-1; abundance: .; CDR3nt: TGCGCCAGCAGCTCCCACACTTTACAGGGCCAAAGGGCTTTCTTT; CDR3aa: CASSSHTLQGQRAFF
v_gene: TRBV3-1/TRBV3-2; d_gene: .; j_gene: TRBJ1-4; abundance: .; CDR3nt: TGTGCCAGCAGCCGAGGATATGAAAAACTGTTTTTT; CDR3aa: CASSRGYEKLFF
v_gene: TRBV18; d_gene: TRBD1; j_gene: TRBJ1-2; abundance: .; CDR3nt: TGTGCCAGCTCCCGGATGGACAGGGATGGCTACACCTTC; CDR3aa: CASSRMDRDGYTF
v_gene: TRBV19; d_gene: TRBD1; j_gene: TRBJ2-6; abundance: .; CDR3nt: TGTGCCAGTAAACAGGGGGCTGGGGCCAACGTCCTGACTTTC; CDR3aa: CASKQGAGANVLTF
v_gene: TRBV29-1; d_gene: .; j_gene: TRBJ2-3; abundance: .; CDR3nt: TGCAGCGTTGTTCGGGGAGGGGGGAGCACAGATACGCAGTATTTT; CDR3aa: CSVVRGGGSTDTQYF
v_gene: TRBV5-4; d_gene: .; j_gene: TRBJ1-4; abundance: .; CDR3nt: TGTGCCAGCAGCTTGCGTCAGGGAACTAATGAAAAACTGTTTTTT; CDR3aa: CASSLRQGTNEKLFF
v_gene: TRBV13; d_gene: .; j_gene: TRBJ2-3; abundance: once; CDR3nt: TGTGCCAGCAGCTTAAAGAGTAATACGCAGTATTTT; CDR3aa: CASSLKSNTQYF
v_gene: TRBV3-1/TRBV3-2; d_gene: TRBD2; j_gene: TRBJ2-5; abundance: .; CDR3nt: TGTGCCAGCAGCCAAGGGTGGACTAGCGGGGGGACCCAGTACTTC; CDR3aa: CASSQGWTSGGTQYF
v_gene: TRBV6-5; d_gene: .; j_gene: TRBJ1-4; abundance: .; CDR3nt: TGTGCCAGCAGCCCCCGGGAGCCGCCTCTGGAAAAACTGTTTTTT; CDR3aa: CASSPREPPLEKLFF
v_gene: TRBV29-1; d_gene: TRBD1; j_gene: TRBJ2-7; abundance: .; CDR3nt: TGCAGCGTTGAATACTCGGACAGGGGGCCCGAGCAGTACTTC; CDR3aa: CSVEYSDRGPEQYF
v_gene: TRBV4-2; d_gene: .; j_gene: TRBJ2-2; abundance: .; CDR3nt: TGTGCCAGCAGCCAAGTAACAGGGACCGGGGAGCTGTTTTTT; CDR3aa: CASSQVTGTGELFF